The 12 T cell receptor beta chains in this list originate from one sample, sequenced in a study of cytomegalovirus exposure and HLA in healthy donors. This table comes from immunoSEQ multiplex PCR, and its TCRdb copy is limited to in-frame clones, with some not included. The sample has under 350,000 clones, 80% to 90% seen once. The sequencing input was PBMCs. The receptors derive from a woman aged 18-30 years in good health and CMV-seronegative.

The chain combines TRBV29-1 with TRBJ1-4; D is perhaps TRBD1 (5 bases). Germline V gene data show CDR1 as SQVTM and CDR2 as ANQGSEA. The CDR3 runs 15 residues. V was pared by 6 bases and J by 5 bases, with 19 bases between. CDR3 region: CSVIFRQYPNEKLFF. The CDR3 DNA reads as TGCAGCGTCATATTTAGACAGTACCCAAATGAAAAACTGTTTTTT.

V gene TRBV28 combines with J gene TRBJ1-1; unclear D gene. From germline, CDR1 is MDHEN and CDR2 SYDVKM. This CDR3 is built from 16 residues. V dropped 2 bases and J dropped 0 bases, with 13 bases sitting between them. The CDR3 DNA follows: TGTGCCAGCAGTTTAATTGCAGGCGCCCTGAACACTGAAGCTTTCTTT. Translated: CASSLIAGALNTEAFF.

This clone was counted a single time. The V and J genes are TRBV4-1 and TRBJ1-5, with 7 bases fitting TRBD1. The germline gives CDR1 MGHRA, CDR2 YSYEKL. This CDR3 region has 17 residues. V was clipped by 8 bases and J by 7 bases; unmatched bases: 20. The DNA of the CDR3 is TGCGCCAGCCGATTCGGATTGGGACGACAGGGCGAACAGCCCCAGCATTTT. It encodes CASRFGLGRQGEQPQHF.

The V gene is TRBV11-2, the J gene TRBJ1-6, with D perhaps TRBD1 (6 bases). The ends were cut back, 3 bases at V and 7 bases at J, with 13 bases in the middle. From germline, CDR1 is SGHAT and CDR2 FQNNGV. This CDR3 region has 15 residues. CDR3 coding DNA: TGTGCCAGCAGCTTGAGGGGGACCTCAAATTCACCCCTCCACTTT. This encodes CASSLRGTSNSPLHF.

V is TRBV30 and J is TRBJ1-1; D ambiguous. V gave up 4 bases and J gave up 4 bases, with 22 bases separating them. Germline CDR1 GTSNPN, CDR2 SVGIG (reference sequence). This CDR3 comprises 16 residues. The CDR3 sequence: CAWTHIRERLGTEAFF. Written as DNA, the CDR3 is TGTGCCTGGACCCACATCCGGGAACGCTTAGGCACTGAAGCTTTCTTT.

The gene calls are TRBV5-1 and TRBJ2-7, with 8 bases fitting TRBD2. This CDR3 has 14 amino acids. The ends lost 0 bases at V and 3 bases at J; junction bases unmatched: 2. Per the germline V gene, CDR1 is SGHRS and CDR2 is YFSETQ. The CDR3 region has the DNA TGCGCCAGCAGCTTGGCAAGCGGGAGCTACGAGCAGTACTTC. This translates into CASSLASGSYEQYF.

This clone appeared a single time. The chain uses TRBV29-1 and TRBJ1-4; D may be TRBD1 (6 bases). Trimming left V 7 bases short and J 3 bases short, with 9 bases between. CDR3 length: 12 amino acids. Looked up from germline, CDR1 is SQVTM and CDR2 is ANQGSEA. The CDR3 protein is CSGTVANEKLFF. DNA for the CDR3: TGCAGCGGGACAGTGGCTAATGAAAAACTGTTTTTT.

The chain has TRBV9 and TRBJ2-3; 7 bases are a match to TRBD2. The length of the CDR3 is 14 residues. The germline CDR1 and CDR2 sequences are SGDLS and YYNGEE. V lost 7 bases and J lost 0; bases outside the gene matches: 5. CDR3 loop: CASGLAESTDTQYF. The CDR3 nucleotides are TGTGCCAGCGGTCTAGCGGAGAGCACAGATACGCAGTATTTT.

This clone appeared once. This sequence joins TRBV2 and TRBJ2-7, with 8 bases that match TRBD2. CDR3 length: 14 amino acids. J was trimmed by 7 bases and V by 8 bases; bases with no gene match: 13. Germline V gene sequence: CDR1 SNHLY, CDR2 FYNNEI. CDR3 region: CASAPRGGAVEQYF. The CDR3 DNA is TGTGCCAGCGCCCCCCGGGGGGGGGCGGTTGAGCAGTACTTC.

The CDR3 is CASSLLGVGVEQYF. The CDR3 nucleotides are TGTGCCAGCAGCCTTTTAGGGGTAGGGGTCGAGCAGTACTTC. The chain carries TRBV5-5 and TRBJ2-7, with D possibly matching TRBD1 (5 bases). Trimming cost V 4 bases and J 6 bases, with 17 bases left between them. CDR1 and CDR2 from the germline V gene are SGHKS and YYEKEE (reference sequence). The CDR3 is made up of 14 amino acids.

This chain links TRBV4-1 with TRBJ1-5; D is unresolved. CDR3 length: 15 residues. Looked up from germline, CDR1 is MGHRA and CDR2 is YSYEKL. V lost 6 bases and J lost 3, with 15 bases in between. The CDR3 protein is CASRDWREPNQPQHF. DNA for the CDR3: TGCGCCAGCAGGGATTGGAGGGAGCCCAATCAGCCCCAGCATTTT.

The chain links TRBV6-1 to TRBJ2-5; 11 bases fit TRBD1. This CDR3 region has 15 residues. From germline, CDR1 is MNHNS and CDR2 SASEGT. The J segment lost 4 bases and the V segment lost 2 bases, leaving 3 bases of the junction unmatched. CDR3 DNA: TGTGCCAGCAGTGAACCGGGACAGGGGGGAGAGACCCAGTACTTC. Encoded protein: CASSEPGQGGETQYF.